Shown below are 22 T cell receptor beta chains from a single sample sequenced in a study of T cells expressing NK-cell markers. TCRdb reanalyzed the 5' RACE reads, giving one entry per CDR3 protein sequence and no DNA. The sample table includes 400,000 to 550,000 distinct CDR3 sequences. The sample taken for sequencing was blood T cells: a sorted CD56 or NKG2C T cell subset, CD4+ or CD8+ T cells, or bulk PBMC T cells (not recorded which). The receptors shown here come from a woman aged 18-70 years in good health.

The V and J genes are TRBV11-2 and TRBJ1-1. The CDR3 is 12 amino acids. The germline CDR1 and CDR2 sequences are SGHAT and FQNNGV. CDR3 sequence: CAGGEGGTEAFF.

The chain uses TRBV28 and TRBJ2-5; TCRdb's D call of TRBD1 is untestable without DNA. CDR3 length: 17 amino acids. Germline CDR1 and CDR2: MDHEN and SYDVKM. CDR3 amino acids: CASSQGTRSTFRETQYF. Full variable domain (rest looked up from reference TRBV28 and TRBJ2-5): DVKVTQSSRYLVKRTGEKVFLECVQDMDHENMFWYRQDPGLGLRLIYFSYDVKMKEKGDIPEGYSVSREKKERFSLILESASTNQTSMYLCASSQGTRSTFRETQYFGPGTRLLVL.

This chain uses TRBV5-5 with TRBJ2-7. Germline-derived CDR1 and CDR2 are SGHKS and YYEKEE (reference sequence). The CDR3 is 14 amino acids. The CDR3 is CASSLESGTYEQYF. Drawing the rest from reference TRBV5-5 and TRBJ2-7, the complete variable domain is DAGVTQSPTHLIKTRGQQVTLRCSPISGHKSVSWYQQVLGQGPQFIFQYYEKEERGRGNFPDRFSARQFPNYSSELNVNALLLGDSALYLCASSLESGTYEQYFGPGTRLTVT.

CDR3 sequence: CAGTAGKVTGELFF. The chain uses TRBV12-3 or TRBV12-4 and TRBJ2-2; TCRdb selects TRBD1, and the lack of DNA leaves this call unchecked. This CDR3 has 14 amino acids.

The J gene is TRBJ2-5, the V gene TRBV11-2; the D call of TRBD2 rests on TCRdb alone, since no DNA is present to check it. CDR3 size: 14 residues. Germline values: CDR1 SGHAT, CDR2 FQNNGV. The CDR3 here is CASSARGLQETQYF.

The chain recombines TRBV29-1 with TRBJ2-5; the D gene TCRdb calls, TRBD2, cannot be checked with no DNA. Per germline, CDR1 SQVTM and CDR2 ANQGSEA. The CDR3 totals 12 residues. CDR3 loop: CSVTGAQETQYF.

The genes are TRBV12-3 or TRBV12-4 and TRBJ1-6; the D call from TCRdb, TRBD1, cannot be confirmed without DNA. The length of the CDR3 is 13 residues. The CDR3 sequence is CASMQGADSPLHF.

This chain uses TRBV29-1 with TRBJ1-1; the TCRdb call, TRBD1, lacks DNA for checking. Germline V CDR1 and CDR2: SQVTM, ANQGSEA. This CDR3 contains 13 residues. CDR3 sequence reads: CSVGSLMNTEAFF.

V usage is TRBV5-1 and J usage is TRBJ2-1; the D call from TCRdb, TRBD1, cannot be confirmed without DNA. The CDR3 loop spans 15 amino acids. Germline CDR1 reads SGHRS; CDR2 reads YFSETQ. Here the CDR3 reads CASSLVTGGSNEQFF. Variable domain in full (rest from reference TRBV5-1 and TRBJ2-1): KAGVTQTPRYLIKTRGQQVTLSCSPISGHRSVSWYQQTPGQGLQFLFEYFSETQRNKGNFPGRFSGRQFSNSRSEMNVSTLELGDSALYLCASSLVTGGSNEQFFGPGTRLTVL.

The V gene is TRBV7-2, the J gene TRBJ2-3; the TCRdb call, TRBD2, lacks DNA for checking. The CDR3 totals 17 residues. Germline V gene sequence: CDR1 SGHTA, CDR2 FQGNSA. The CDR3 reads CASSLAWRGALTDTQYF.

The CDR3 is CSATATGGGNQPQHF. The rearrangement uses TRBV20-1 and TRBJ1-5; the TCRdb call, TRBD1, lacks DNA for checking. In germline, CDR1 is DFQATT, CDR2 SNEGSKA (reference sequence). The CDR3 is 15 residues long.

The CDR3 region is CASSRTGDTQYF. The chain links TRBV18 to TRBJ2-3; TCRdb lists TRBD1, though no DNA is available to test this call. Germline V lookup: CDR1 KGHSH, CDR2 LQKENI. This CDR3 contains 12 residues.

The rearrangement joins TRBV7-2 to TRBJ2-5. The CDR3 extends over 13 amino acids. Germline loops: CDR1 SGHTA, CDR2 FQGNSA. The CDR3 loop reads CASSSSSEETQYF.

The J gene is TRBJ2-5, the V gene TRBV5-1. The CDR3 length is 14 residues. Germline V gene lookup returns CDR1 SGHRS and CDR2 YFSETQ. The CDR3 here is CASSLGPNEETQYF.

The chain recombines TRBV30 with TRBJ1-6. In germline, CDR1 is GTSNPN, CDR2 SVGIG (reference sequence). The CDR3 is made up of 13 amino acids. The CDR3 sequence is CAGTEWSNSPLHF.

The chain links TRBV21-1 to TRBJ1-5; without DNA, the TCRdb call of TRBD1 cannot be checked. TRBV21-1 is listed as a pseudogene. The CDR3 is made up of 14 amino acids. The CDR3 protein is CASTRDGRNQPQHF.

The V gene is TRBV11-3, the J gene TRBJ1-1; the TRBD1 assignment by TCRdb is unverifiable without DNA. The CDR3 sequence is 14 residues long. In germline, CDR1 is SGHNT, CDR2 YENEEA. The CDR3 reads CASSSTGGIAEAFF.

This chain's CDR3 is CASSYDTLGELFF. The genes are TRBV6-5 and TRBJ2-2. Germline CDR1 MNHEY, CDR2 SVGAGI. The CDR3 has 13 amino acids.

The gene calls are TRBV5-4 and TRBJ2-7. Germline V CDR1 and CDR2: SGHNT, YYREEE (reference sequence). The CDR3 covers 14 residues. The CDR3 sequence is CASSLAESTYEQYF. Full variable domain (outside the CDR3, taken from reference TRBV5-4 and TRBJ2-7): ETGVTQSPTHLIKTRGQQVTLRCSSQSGHNTVSWYQQALGQGPQFIFQYYREEENGRGNFPPRFSGLQFPNYSSELNVNALELDDSALYLCASSLAESTYEQYFGPGTRLTVT.

This CDR3 reads CSARDQPAANEKLFF. The chain uses TRBV20-1 and TRBJ1-4. The germline gives CDR1 DFQATT, CDR2 SNEGSKA (reference sequence). There are 15 residues in the CDR3.

The chain recombines TRBV5-1 with TRBJ1-2; TCRdb designates TRBD1, a call that cannot be tested without DNA. The germline V gene encodes CDR1 SGHRS and CDR2 YFSETQ. The CDR3 extends over 14 amino acids. The CDR3 reads CASSYRTGDYGYTF.

The chain joins TRBV29-1 to TRBJ1-3. Germline V gene sequence: CDR1 SQVTM, CDR2 ANQGSEA. This CDR3 is built from 12 residues. CDR3 amino acids: CSGRSSGNTIYF.